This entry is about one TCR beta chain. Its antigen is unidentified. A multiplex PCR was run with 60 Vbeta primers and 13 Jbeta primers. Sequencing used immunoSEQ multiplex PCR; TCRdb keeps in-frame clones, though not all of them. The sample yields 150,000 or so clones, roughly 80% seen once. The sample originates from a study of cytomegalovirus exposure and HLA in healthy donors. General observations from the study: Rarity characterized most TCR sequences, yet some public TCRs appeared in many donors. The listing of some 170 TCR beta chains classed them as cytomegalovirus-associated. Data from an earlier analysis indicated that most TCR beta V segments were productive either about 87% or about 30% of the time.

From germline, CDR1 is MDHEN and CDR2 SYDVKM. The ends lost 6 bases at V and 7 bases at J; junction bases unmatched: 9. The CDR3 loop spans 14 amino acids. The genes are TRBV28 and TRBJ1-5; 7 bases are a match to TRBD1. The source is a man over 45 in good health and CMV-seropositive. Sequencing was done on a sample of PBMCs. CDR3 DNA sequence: TGTGCCAGCAGCTGGACAGGCCTCGAGCAGCCCCAGCATTTT. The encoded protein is CASSWTGLEQPQHF.